These 4 T cell receptor beta chains came from one sample sequenced in a study of blood T cell repertoires in COVID-19. This table comes from immunoSEQ multiplex PCR, and its TCRdb copy is limited to in-frame clones, with some not included. The repertoire holds 250,000 to 300,000 clones, with more than 80% as singletons. What was sequenced was PBMCs or T cells enriched from blood (not recorded which). These receptors all come from a woman between 25 and 40 years old who had recovered from COVID-19.

CDR3 in amino acids: CASSPGGGATEAFF. In DNA form, the CDR3 reads TGTGCCAGCAGCCCCGGAGGGGGGGCGACTGAAGCTTTCTTT. The chain joins TRBV5-6 to TRBJ1-1, with D perhaps matching TRBD1 (6 bases). The CDR3 totals 14 residues. The germline V gene has CDR1 SGHDT and CDR2 YYEEEE. The V end lost 4 bases, the J end lost 5 bases, and 15 bases lay between the germline ends.

The J gene is TRBJ2-5, the V gene TRBV6-2 or TRBV6-3, with 7 bases matching TRBD1. CDR1 is MNHEY and CDR2 is SVGEGT in the germline V gene. Trimming removed 1 base from V and 0 bases from J; junction bases left unmatched: 5. There are 16 residues in the CDR3. DNA of the CDR3: TGTGCCAGCAGTTACTTACGGACAGGCCACCAAGAGACCCAGTACTTC. Amino acids: CASSYLRTGHQETQYF.

This clone was observed a single time. V and J are TRBV15 and TRBJ1-1; 8 positions match TRBD1. CDR1 LNHNV and CDR2 YYDKDF come from the germline V gene (reference sequence). This CDR3 has 16 residues. Trimming cost V 3 bases and J 3 bases; bases outside gene matches: 9. This CDR3 is CATSSSGRGLDTEAFF. CDR3 bases: TGTGCCACCAGCAGCTCGGGCAGGGGGCTGGACACTGAAGCTTTCTTT. The full variable domain, rest sourced from reference TRBV15 and TRBJ1-1, is DAMVIQNPRYQVTQFGKPVTLSCSQTLNHNVMYWYQQKSSQAPKLLFHYYDKDFNNEADTPDNFQSRRPNTSFCFLDIRSPGLGDTAMYLCATSSSGRGLDTEAFFGQGTRLTVV.

V is TRBV30 and J is TRBJ1-1; D is uncertain. Between the trimmed V and J ends, which lost 5 bases and 1 base, there was a span of 11 bases. CDR1 is GTSNPN, CDR2 SVGIG, per germline (reference sequence). The CDR3 loop spans 13 amino acids. The CDR3, as DNA: TGTGCCTGGGCGTTTAGAAGGAACACTGAAGCTTTCTTT. This encodes CAWAFRRNTEAFF.